The clone carrying this TCR beta chain was counted only a few times. What it binds is not known. Germline trimming cut 1 base from V and 4 bases from J; bases unmatched to any gene: 2. The V gene's germline CDR1 is KGHSH and CDR2 LQKENI. The CDR3 has 17 amino acids. Overall study findings and caveats: Whole repertoires were not studied in the larger cohort, only one V-J beta rearrangement.

Semi-nested PCR with Nested Universal Primer A followed constant-region reverse priming of full-length variable regions. MiXCR, applied by TCRdb to the 5' RACE reads, yields one record per CDR3 protein. Among about 23,000 distinct CDR3 sequences listed, roughly 29% were seen once. The V call is TRBV18, the J call TRBJ2-1; 15 bases match TRBD2. Sample: tumor-infiltrating naive CD4+ T cells sorted from the breast tumor. Sample subset: naive CD4+ T cells, CD4+CD45RA+CD25-. This receptor was taken from a female donor with breast cancer. CDR3 sequence: CASSPQGLAGGYNEQFF. The CDR3 DNA is TGTGCCAGCTCACCACAGGGACTAGCGGGAGGTTACAATGAGCAGTTCTTC.